This T cell receptor (beta chain) was sequenced in a study of blood T cell repertoires in COVID-19. About the study: Sample material is recorded as cDNA or gDNA derived from T cells, B-cell-depleted T cells, or PBMCs.

This CDR3 comprises 14 residues. Trimming removed 2 bases from V and 3 bases from J, with 10 bases in between. Per the germline V gene, CDR1 is KGHSH and CDR2 is LQKENI. This clone was recorded only once. As handled by the study authors: Estimation of nucleated cell counts relied on the amplification of reference gene primers. Clones were sequenced by immunoSEQ multiplex PCR, and TCRdb holds only the in-frame ones, with some missing. The V and J calls and clone size are taken from that table; D and trimming were inferred from the DNA. The data hold roughly 98,000 clones, with about 85% observed a single time.

The origin of this receptor is a woman aged 70-85 years with active or convalescent COVID-19. Sequencing was carried out using peripheral blood. This rearrangement joins TRBV18 to TRBJ1-2; D gene unclear. The CDR3 region has the DNA TGTGCCAGCTCACCAGGAGCGGGAGACTATGGCTACACCTTC. Protein: CASSPGAGDYGYTF.